This T cell receptor beta chain was captured by sequencing in a study of T cell changes during pregnancy in multiple sclerosis (dated by TCRdb to about 2019). Concerning the study at large: The study examined how the T cell repertoire changed over the course of pregnancy in women with multiple sclerosis.

Receptor amplification or capture employed the immunoSEQ multiplex PCR assay. Sourced from immuneACCESS, this table was stored by TCRdb with only in-frame sequences that have V and J called. A share of the clones is absent; for the studies checked, an unresolved V gene accounts for under half, and the remainder has no known explanation. This sample has just over 30,000 clones in its table, and roughly 86% of those were observed once. The top ten hold about 9.6% of the sample. CDR1 and CDR2, per the germline V gene, are SQVTM and ANQGSEA. The CDR3, from cysteine to phenylalanine, totals 13 residues. Only the CDR3 DNA stays, 39 bases, in frame from base 1. Ends trimmed: V by 5 bases, J by 2 bases; bases unmatched to a gene: 2. To note about this clone: Its antigen is not yet known. There are no base qualities to consult, and no much larger clone falls within one base.

In this chain, TRBV29-1 is recombined with TRBJ2-7, with TRBD2 matching 11 junction bases. The sequences come from CD8+ T cells from peripheral blood mononuclear cells, collected in the first trimester of pregnancy. The receptor comes from a female donor with multiple sclerosis, enrolled in a pregnancy study. CDR3 sequence: CSVRLAGTYEQYF. The sequence in DNA is TGCAGCGTTCGACTAGCGGGGACCTACGAGCAGTACTTC.